The 32 T cell receptor beta chains listed next were all sequenced from one sample in a study of CD8 T cells in ankylosing spondylitis. From the 5' RACE reads, TCRdb called clonotypes with MiXCR, one entry per CDR3 protein. Counted here are some 120,000 distinct CDR3 sequences, over 6.5% occurring once; the ten biggest clones make up 9.5% to 15%. The sample was blood, either unsorted or a sorted T cell fraction (not recorded which). These receptors originate from a male donor with ankylosing spondylitis or in good health (not recorded which).

V gene TRBV7-2 combines with J gene TRBJ2-1, with 9 bases aligning to TRBD1. The CDR3 spans 15 residues. V lost 5 bases, J lost 2 bases, and 4 bases stayed unmatched. Germline CDR1 and CDR2: SGHTA and FQGNSA. The CDR3 nucleotides are TGTGCCAGCAGCCGCGACAGGGGGACCTACAATGAGCAGTTCTTC. It yields the protein CASSRDRGTYNEQFF.

This clonotype was counted ten times or more. The chain employs TRBV5-5 and TRBJ1-5; unclear D gene. Per germline, CDR1 SGHKS and CDR2 YYEKEE (reference sequence). The CDR3 contains 12 residues. The V gene lost 0 bases and the J gene lost 2 bases, with 0 bases spanning the gap. CDR3 DNA: TGTGCCAGCAGCTTGGGCAATCAGCCCCAGCATTTT. Translated: CASSLGNQPQHF.

The CDR3 DNA sequence: TGTGCCAGCAGCTTAGATTTTGGGTGGGGAAACACCATATATTTT. This sequence encodes CASSLDFGWGNTIYF. The J gene is TRBJ1-3, the V gene TRBV7-2; D is unresolved. V dropped 1 base and J dropped 4 bases, with 11 bases sitting between them. The CDR3 length is 15 residues. Germline-derived CDR1 and CDR2 are SGHTA and FQGNSA.

This clonotype was picked up many times. The chain is built from TRBV29-1 and TRBJ2-1; 9 bases are shared with TRBD1. Germline-derived CDR1 and CDR2 are SQVTM and ANQGSEA. The CDR3 has 15 amino acids. V lost 5 bases and J lost 6; bases outside the gene matches: 11. This CDR3 is CSVSNRDRAGNEQFF. CDR3 DNA: TGCAGCGTTTCCAACCGGGACAGGGCGGGCAATGAGCAGTTCTTC.

This clonotype was picked up many times. The J gene is TRBJ2-3, the V gene TRBV12-3 or TRBV12-4; the D gene is possibly TRBD1 (6 bases). The CDR3 spans 13 residues. Trimming removed 7 bases from V and 3 bases from J, with 11 bases in between. CDR3 sequence: CASTLGTTDTQYF. The CDR3 DNA is TGTGCCAGCACCTTGGGGACAACAGATACGCAGTATTTT.

This clonotype was recorded many times. V usage is TRBV5-1 and J usage is TRBJ2-1; D is perhaps TRBD2 (6 bases). The germline gives CDR1 SGHRS, CDR2 YFSETQ. The CDR3 totals 11 residues. The V end was cut by 5 bases, the J end by 8 bases, with 8 bases between. CDR3 DNA sequence: TGCGCCAGCAGATGGGGGGATGAGCAGTTCTTC. Its protein product is CASRWGDEQFF.

This clonotype was found many times. V is TRBV7-8 and J is TRBJ1-2; the D is unclear. V was clipped by 0 bases and J by 2 bases, with 13 bases between them. The CDR3 is 16 amino acids. CDR1 and CDR2 from the germline V gene are SGHVS and FQNEAQ. The CDR3 region has the DNA TGTGCCAGCAGCTTAGCGCCCCAAAAAATAAACTATGGCTACACCTTC. Protein product: CASSLAPQKINYGYTF.

This clonotype was counted between two and nine times. This rearrangement joins TRBV12-3 or TRBV12-4 to TRBJ2-2; D is unclear. Trimming removed 5 bases at V and 6 bases at J, with 10 bases between. The CDR3 totals 13 residues. The CDR3 is CASSSPGPGELFF. In nucleotides, the CDR3 is TGTGCCAGCAGTAGCCCGGGTCCCGGGGAGCTGTTTTTT.

This clonotype appeared many times. The rearrangement links TRBV20-1 to TRBJ2-3, with 7 bases that match TRBD1. CDR1 is DFQATT and CDR2 is SNEGSKA in the germline V gene (reference sequence). V trimming: 3 bases; J trimming: 4 bases; junction bases outside the gene matches: 4. This CDR3 has 13 residues. DNA for the CDR3: TGCAGTGCTAGTATTCAGGGGGCAGATACGCAGTATTTT. Its protein product is CSASIQGADTQYF.

This clonotype has a count of ten or more. The rearrangement links TRBV5-1 to TRBJ2-2; 7 bases map to TRBD1. The CDR3 runs to 17 residues. The germline V gene has CDR1 SGHRS and CDR2 YFSETQ. The V and J ends lost 2 bases and 0 bases, in that order; junction bases with no gene match: 7. This CDR3 is CASSFMTGTANTGELFF. As DNA, the CDR3 is TGCGCCAGCAGCTTCATGACCGGGACAGCGAACACCGGGGAGCTGTTTTTT.

This clonotype was detected ten times or more. The chain couples TRBV20-1 to TRBJ1-5, with TRBD1 as a possible D gene (5 bases). Germline loops: CDR1 DFQATT, CDR2 SNEGSKA (reference sequence). The ends were cut back, 2 bases at V and 4 bases at J, with 15 bases in the middle. The CDR3 is 15 amino acids. In nucleotides, the CDR3 is TGCAGTGCTAGAATGGCGGCAGGGTATAATCAGCCCCAGCATTTT. Its protein is CSARMAAGYNQPQHF.

This clonotype was detected many times. CDR3 coding DNA: TGCAGCGTTGAAAGCGGGAGCACAGATACGCAGTATTTT. Residues: CSVESGSTDTQYF. This chain connects TRBV29-1 to TRBJ2-3; weak D call: TRBD2 (6 bases). With 2 bases removed from V and 0 bases from J, the gap between germline ends came to 6 bases. Looked up from germline, CDR1 is SQVTM and CDR2 is ANQGSEA. The CDR3 is 13 residues long.

This chain joins TRBV7-1 and TRBJ2-1, with 8 nucleotides matching TRBD2. Being an ORF, TRBV7-1 has a function that is uncertain. V trimming: 10 bases; J trimming: 7 bases; junction bases outside the gene matches: 27. This CDR3 contains 19 residues. CDR3 in amino acids: CATCSTRGRVTSAGNEQFF. CDR3 nucleotides: TGTGCCACCTGCTCAACACGGGGCAGGGTGACTAGCGCCGGGAATGAGCAGTTCTTC.

As regards this clonotype: A read error is possible here, since a much larger clone lies one base away. V is TRBV29-1 and J is TRBJ2-7; D ambiguous. CDR3 length equals 13 residues. Germline CDR1 reads SQVTM; CDR2 reads ANQGSEA. The CDR3 DNA reads as TGCAGCGTTGAAGATTACAGCTCCTACGAGCAGAACTTC. Residues: CSVEDYSSYEQNF.

Concerning this clonotype: A much larger clone differs by one base, so this may be a read error. The rearrangement uses TRBV6-2 or TRBV6-3 and TRBJ2-7; 11 bases agree with TRBD2. CDR3 length: 16 amino acids. Per germline, CDR1 MNHEY and CDR2 SVGEGT. The CDR3 DNA is TGTGCCAGCAGTTACGCCCTAGCGGGGGGCTCCTCCGAGCAGTACTTC. Translation gives CASSYALAGGSSEQYF.

The table lists this clonotype with many counts. The V call is TRBV6-1, the J call TRBJ1-1; no firm D call. The V end lost 5 bases, the J end lost 1 base, and 8 bases lay between the germline ends. CDR3 length: 13 amino acids. The germline V gene encodes CDR1 MNHNS and CDR2 SASEGT. The CDR3 sequence: CASSRGKNTEAFF. The CDR3 nucleotides are TGTGCCAGCAGTAGAGGAAAGAACACTGAAGCTTTCTTT.

This clonotype was seen ten or more times. The chain carries TRBV20-1 and TRBJ2-7, with 7 bases matching TRBD2. The germline gives CDR1 DFQATT, CDR2 SNEGSKA (reference sequence). CDR3 length equals 15 residues. V shed 1 base and J 3 bases; nucleotides not matched to a gene: 9. The CDR3 coding sequence is TGCAGTGCTAGAGCCGGCCTAGCGGAAGACTACGAGCAGTACTTC. The encoded protein is CSARAGLAEDYEQYF.

This clonotype has ten or more counts. V is TRBV11-2 and J is TRBJ2-3; 7 bases are shared with TRBD1. The CDR3 contains 14 residues. J gave up 5 bases and V 2 bases, and 4 bases lay outside the gene matches. CDR1 and CDR2 (germline): SGHAT, FQNNGV. The CDR3 nucleotides are TGTGCCAGCAGCTTACAAGACAGGGTAGATACGCAGTATTTT. Residues: CASSLQDRVDTQYF.

The sample holds many counts of this clonotype. The rearrangement uses TRBV12-3 or TRBV12-4 and TRBJ1-1, with D unresolved. Trimming cost V 2 bases and J 4 bases, with 11 bases left between them. CDR3 length equals 14 residues. The CDR3 spells CASSLLGPGTEAFF. For the CDR3, the DNA is TGTGCCAGCAGTTTATTAGGACCCGGCACTGAAGCTTTCTTT.

The V call is TRBV4-2, the J call TRBJ2-1, with 14 bases matching TRBD2. Germline V CDR1 and CDR2: LGHNA, YNFKEQ. The CDR3 extends over 19 amino acids. J lost 9 bases, V lost 5 bases, and 18 bases had no gene match. CDR3 coding DNA: TGTGCCAGCAGCGATATGGGACTACCGGGACTAGCGGGAGCGGCTGAGCAGTTCTTC. It specifies CASSDMGLPGLAGAAEQFF.

This clonotype was seen at least ten times. The J gene is TRBJ2-7, the V gene TRBV5-1, with 9 bases identical to TRBD1. CDR1 SGHRS and CDR2 YFSETQ come from the germline V gene. This CDR3 has 14 amino acids. The V and J ends lost 4 bases and 5 bases, in that order; junction bases with no gene match: 7. CDR3 sequence reads: CASSHGTGSNEQYF. DNA of the CDR3: TGCGCCAGCAGCCACGGGACAGGGAGTAACGAGCAGTACTTC.

This clonotype was counted at least ten times. This rearrangement joins TRBV28 to TRBJ2-2, with 9 positions matching TRBD1. V dropped 5 bases and J dropped 5; count of bases not matched to a gene: 9. CDR3 length: 16 residues. Per germline, CDR1 MDHEN and CDR2 SYDVKM. The chain's CDR3 is CASSPPGQGRTGELFF. In nucleotides, the CDR3 is TGTGCCAGCAGTCCCCCGGGACAGGGTCGTACCGGGGAGCTGTTTTTT.

This clonotype was detected many times. This rearrangement joins TRBV28 to TRBJ2-7; 7 nucleotides align to TRBD2. From germline, CDR1 is MDHEN and CDR2 SYDVKM. V lost 2 bases, J lost 5 bases, and 6 bases stayed unmatched. The CDR3 sequence is 14 residues long. The CDR3 region has the DNA TGTGCCAGCAGTTTAAGGGCAGGGACTAACGAGCAGTACTTC. Translated, it gives CASSLRAGTNEQYF.

This chain joins TRBV12-3 or TRBV12-4 and TRBJ2-5, with D unresolved. V was shortened by 10 bases and J by 3 bases, with 18 bases between the two germline ends. The CDR3 totals 14 residues. CDR3 coding DNA: TGTGCCACGAGCCCCAGGTCTATCAAAGAGACCCAGTACTTC. It is translated as CATSPRSIKETQYF.

This clonotype showed up many times. V is TRBV12-3 or TRBV12-4 and J is TRBJ2-7; D is undetermined. The V end lost 7 bases, the J end lost 4 bases, and 11 bases lay between the germline ends. The CDR3 loop spans 12 amino acids. CDR3 protein: CASNRMGYEQYF. In DNA form, the CDR3 reads TGTGCCAGCAATCGAATGGGTTACGAGCAGTACTTC.

This clonotype was detected ten times or more. This chain joins TRBV12-3 or TRBV12-4 and TRBJ2-7, with TRBD2 matching over 10 bases. V was pared by 5 bases and J by 2 bases, with 3 bases of the junction left unmatched. CDR3 size: 14 residues. The chain's CDR3 is CASSGTSATYEQYF. The CDR3 region has the DNA TGTGCCAGCAGTGGGACTAGCGCAACCTACGAGCAGTACTTC.

This clonotype was counted ten times or more. The chain combines TRBV5-6 with TRBJ2-5, with D perhaps matching TRBD1 or TRBD2 (5 bases each). Germline CDR1 is SGHDT and CDR2 is YYEEEE. With 3 bases removed from V and 3 bases from J, the gap between germline ends came to 21 bases. CDR3 size: 17 residues. CDR3: CASSWGLGTRKEETQYF. The CDR3 DNA follows: TGTGCCAGCAGCTGGGGGTTAGGGACCAGAAAAGAAGAGACCCAGTACTTC.

This clonotype has a count of ten or more. The gene calls are TRBV20-1 and TRBJ2-1; 8 nucleotides agree with TRBD2. The germline V gene encodes CDR1 DFQATT and CDR2 SNEGSKA (reference sequence). The CDR3 totals 14 residues. J lost 7 bases, V lost 1 base, and 6 bases had no gene match. The CDR3 region is CSARGLAGLNEQFF. As DNA, the CDR3 is TGCAGTGCTAGAGGGCTAGCGGGTTTAAATGAGCAGTTCTTC.

The CDR3 loop reads CASSPQTVLNTEAFF. As DNA, the CDR3 is TGTGCCAGCAGTCCACAGACAGTCTTGAACACTGAAGCTTTCTTT. V is TRBV12-3 or TRBV12-4 and J is TRBJ1-1; D might be TRBD1 (5 bases). Between the trimmed V and J ends, which lost 5 bases and 0 bases, there was a span of 13 bases. The CDR3 is made up of 15 amino acids.

The chain is built from TRBV7-2 and TRBJ2-5, with TRBD2 matching 7 bases. The CDR3 runs 17 residues. Looked up from germline, CDR1 is SGHTA and CDR2 is FQGNSA. The J segment lost 3 bases and the V segment lost 1 base, leaving 11 bases of the junction unmatched. The chain's CDR3 is CASSLGVGGRGKETQYF. CDR3 DNA: TGTGCCAGCAGCTTAGGGGTCGGCGGGAGAGGAAAAGAGACCCAGTACTTC.

This clonotype came up many times. The genes are TRBV4-2 and TRBJ1-1; 8 nucleotides agree with TRBD1. With 4 bases clipped from V and 0 bases from J, the junction kept 4 bases outside the gene matches. The germline CDR1 and CDR2 sequences are LGHNA and YNFKEQ. The CDR3 length is 15 residues. The CDR3 DNA is TGTGCCAGCAGCCCCCAGGGGGCCATGAACACTGAAGCTTTCTTT. This translates into CASSPQGAMNTEAFF.

This clonotype was counted many times. This sequence joins TRBV12-3 or TRBV12-4 and TRBJ2-7; 7 nucleotides align to TRBD1. The length of the CDR3 is 13 residues. The V segment lost 5 bases and the J segment 2 bases; nucleotides outside the gene matches: 3. CDR3 region: CASSRTGAYEQYF. As DNA, the CDR3 is TGTGCCAGCAGTCGTACAGGGGCCTACGAGCAGTACTTC.